This TCR beta chain was found in a study of blood T cell repertoires in COVID-19. With 5 bases clipped from V and 4 bases from J, the junction kept 5 bases outside the gene matches. The CDR3 extends over 14 amino acids. Germline V CDR1 and CDR2: LNHDA, SQIVND (reference sequence). Measured with immunoSEQ multiplex PCR; TCRdb has only the in-frame clones, and not every one. This sample has around 94,000 clones, with about 83% found just once. Input material: peripheral blood. This chain joins TRBV19 and TRBJ1-3; 7 nucleotides align to TRBD1. The clonotype comes from a man aged 35 to 55 with active or convalescent COVID-19. The CDR3 is CASSVTGPGNTIYF. CDR3 DNA sequence: TGTGCCAGTAGTGTGACAGGGCCGGGAAACACCATATATTTT.